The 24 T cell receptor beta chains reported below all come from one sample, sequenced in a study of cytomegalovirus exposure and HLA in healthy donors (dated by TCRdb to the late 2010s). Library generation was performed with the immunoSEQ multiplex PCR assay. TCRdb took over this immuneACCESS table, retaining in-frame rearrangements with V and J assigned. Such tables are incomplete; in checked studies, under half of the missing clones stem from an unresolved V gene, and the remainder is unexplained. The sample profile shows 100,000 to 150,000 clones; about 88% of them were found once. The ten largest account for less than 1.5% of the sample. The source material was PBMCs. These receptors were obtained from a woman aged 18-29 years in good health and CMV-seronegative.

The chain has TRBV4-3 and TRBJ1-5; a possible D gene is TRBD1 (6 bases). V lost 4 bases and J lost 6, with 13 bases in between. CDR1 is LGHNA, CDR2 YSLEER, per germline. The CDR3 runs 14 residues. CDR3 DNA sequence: TGCGCCAGCAGCCTCCACAGGGAGGGTCAGCCCCAGCATTTT. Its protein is CASSLHREGQPQHF.

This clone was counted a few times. The CDR3 here is CASSSMTGETEAFF. The CDR3 DNA follows: TGCGCCAGCAGCTCGATGACAGGGGAGACTGAAGCTTTCTTT. The V and J genes are TRBV5-1 and TRBJ1-1; 8 positions match TRBD1. CDR1 SGHRS and CDR2 YFSETQ come from the germline V gene. Trimming took 3 bases from V and 5 from J; bases not matched to a gene: 6. CDR3 length: 14 residues.

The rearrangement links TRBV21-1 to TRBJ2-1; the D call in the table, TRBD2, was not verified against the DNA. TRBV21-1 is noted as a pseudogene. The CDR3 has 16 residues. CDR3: CASSKGGAGVNNEQFF. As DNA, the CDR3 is TGTGCCAGCAGCAAAGGGGGCGCGGGAGTGAACAATGAGCAGTTCTTC.

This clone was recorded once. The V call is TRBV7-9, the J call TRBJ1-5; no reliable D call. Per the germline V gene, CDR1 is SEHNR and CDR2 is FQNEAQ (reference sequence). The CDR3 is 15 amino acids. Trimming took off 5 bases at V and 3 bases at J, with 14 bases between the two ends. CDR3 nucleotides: TGTGCCAGCAGCAGCGGCCCAGGTAACAATCAGCCCCAGCATTTT. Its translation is CASSSGPGNNQPQHF. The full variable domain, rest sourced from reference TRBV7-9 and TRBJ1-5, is DTGVSQNPRHKITKRGQNVTFRCDPISEHNRLYWYRQTLGQGPEFLTYFQNEAQLEKSRLLSDRFSAERPKGSFSTLEIQRTEQGDSAMYLCASSSGPGNNQPQHFGDGTRLSIL.

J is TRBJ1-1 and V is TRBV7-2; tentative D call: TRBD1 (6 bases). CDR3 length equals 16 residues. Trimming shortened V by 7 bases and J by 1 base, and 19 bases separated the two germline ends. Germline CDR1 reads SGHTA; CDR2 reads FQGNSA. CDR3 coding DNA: TGTGCCAGCACCCCCCAGGGGACGACAGGGAACACTGAAGCTTTCTTT. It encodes CASTPQGTTGNTEAFF. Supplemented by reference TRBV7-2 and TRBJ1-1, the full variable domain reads GAGVSQSPSNKVTEKGKDVELRCDPISGHTALYWYRQSLGQGLEFLIYFQGNSAPDKSGLPSDRFSAERTGGSVSTLTIQRTQQEDSAVYLCASTPQGTTGNTEAFFGQGTRLTVV.

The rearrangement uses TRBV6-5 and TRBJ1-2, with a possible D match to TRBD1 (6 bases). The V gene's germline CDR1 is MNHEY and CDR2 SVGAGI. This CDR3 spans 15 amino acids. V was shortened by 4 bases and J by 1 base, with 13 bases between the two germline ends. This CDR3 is CASSSAGQINYGYTF. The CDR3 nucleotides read TGTGCCAGCAGTTCCGCTGGACAGATTAACTATGGCTACACCTTC.

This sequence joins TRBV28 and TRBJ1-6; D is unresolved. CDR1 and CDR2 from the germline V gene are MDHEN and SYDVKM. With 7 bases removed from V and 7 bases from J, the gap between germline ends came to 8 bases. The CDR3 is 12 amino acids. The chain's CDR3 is CASTSGNSPLHF. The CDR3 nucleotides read TGTGCCAGCACCTCGGGGAATTCACCCCTCCACTTT.

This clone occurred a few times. Written as DNA, the CDR3 is TGTGCCAGCAGCGTAGAGAGTAGCGGGAGGGGAGAGACCCAGTACTTC. It encodes CASSVESSGRGETQYF. The chain is built from TRBV9 and TRBJ2-5, with 11 bases fitting TRBD2. The CDR3 has 16 amino acids. Trimming removed 0 bases from V and 4 bases from J; junction bases left unmatched: 5. Germline V gene sequence: CDR1 SGDLS, CDR2 YYNGEE.

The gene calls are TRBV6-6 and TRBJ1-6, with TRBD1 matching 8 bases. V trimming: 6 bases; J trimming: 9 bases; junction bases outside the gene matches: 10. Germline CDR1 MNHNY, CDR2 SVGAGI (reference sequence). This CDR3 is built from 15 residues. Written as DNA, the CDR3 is TGTGCCAGCAGGTCCGGACAGGGTGTGATTTCACCCCTCCACTTT. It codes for CASRSGQGVISPLHF.

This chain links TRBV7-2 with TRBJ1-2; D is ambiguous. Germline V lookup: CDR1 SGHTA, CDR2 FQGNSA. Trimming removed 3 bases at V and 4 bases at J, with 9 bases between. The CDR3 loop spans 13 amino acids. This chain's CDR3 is CASSFRGVYGYTF. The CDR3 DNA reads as TGTGCCAGCAGCTTTCGCGGGGTCTATGGCTACACCTTC.

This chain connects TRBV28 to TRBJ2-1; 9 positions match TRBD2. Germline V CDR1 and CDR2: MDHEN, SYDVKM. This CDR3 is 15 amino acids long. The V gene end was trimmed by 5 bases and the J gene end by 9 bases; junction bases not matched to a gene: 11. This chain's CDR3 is CASSSNAGGPSEQFF. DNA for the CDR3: TGTGCCAGCAGTAGTAATGCGGGGGGGCCTAGTGAGCAGTTCTTC.

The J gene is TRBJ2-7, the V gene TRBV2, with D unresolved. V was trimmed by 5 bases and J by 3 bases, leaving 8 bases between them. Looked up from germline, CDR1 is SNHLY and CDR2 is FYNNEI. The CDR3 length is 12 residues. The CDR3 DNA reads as TGTGCCAGCAGTCCCAGGCACTACGAGCAGTACTTC. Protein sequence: CASSPRHYEQYF.

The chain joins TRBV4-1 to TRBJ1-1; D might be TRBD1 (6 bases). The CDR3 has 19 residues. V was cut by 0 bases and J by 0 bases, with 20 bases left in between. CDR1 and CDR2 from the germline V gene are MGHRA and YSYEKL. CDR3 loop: CASSQDIRAIRGMNTEAFF. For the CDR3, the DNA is TGCGCCAGCAGCCAAGATATTAGGGCGATCAGGGGTATGAACACTGAAGCTTTCTTT.

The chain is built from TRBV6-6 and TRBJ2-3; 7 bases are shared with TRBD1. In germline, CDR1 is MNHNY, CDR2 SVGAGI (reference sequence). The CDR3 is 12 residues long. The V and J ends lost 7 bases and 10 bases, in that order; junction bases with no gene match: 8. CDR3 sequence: CASTSWGQSQYF. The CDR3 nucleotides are TGTGCCAGCACTTCCTGGGGACAGTCGCAGTATTTT.

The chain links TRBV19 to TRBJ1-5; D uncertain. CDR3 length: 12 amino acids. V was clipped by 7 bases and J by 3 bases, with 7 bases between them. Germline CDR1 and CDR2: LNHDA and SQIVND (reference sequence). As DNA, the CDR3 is TGTGCCAGTAATCGGGTCAATCAGCCCCAGCATTTT. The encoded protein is CASNRVNQPQHF. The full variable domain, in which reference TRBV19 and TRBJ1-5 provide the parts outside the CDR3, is DGGITQSPKYLFRKEGQNVTLSCEQNLNHDAMYWYRQDPGQGLRLIYYSQIVNDFQKGDIAEGYSVSREKKESFPLTVTSAQKNPTAFYLCASNRVNQPQHFGDGTRLSIL.

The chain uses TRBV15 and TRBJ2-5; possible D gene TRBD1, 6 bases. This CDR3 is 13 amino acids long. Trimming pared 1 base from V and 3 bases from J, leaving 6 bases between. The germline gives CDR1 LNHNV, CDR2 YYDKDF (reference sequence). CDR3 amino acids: CATSRGTEETQYF. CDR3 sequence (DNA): TGTGCCACCAGCAGAGGGACAGAAGAGACCCAGTACTTC.

CDR3 sequence reads: CASSPRDRGEAFF. The CDR3 bases are TGTGCCAGCTCCCCCCGAGACAGGGGAGAAGCTTTCTTT. The genes are TRBV18 and TRBJ1-1, with TRBD1 identical over 8 bases. The length of the CDR3 is 13 residues. V dropped 6 bases and J dropped 8; count of bases not matched to a gene: 8. CDR1 and CDR2 from the germline V gene are KGHSH and LQKENI.

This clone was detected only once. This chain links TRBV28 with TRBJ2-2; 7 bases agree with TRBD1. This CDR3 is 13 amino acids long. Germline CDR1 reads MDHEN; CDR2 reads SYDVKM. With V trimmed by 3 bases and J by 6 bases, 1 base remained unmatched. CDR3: CASSLRGPGELFF. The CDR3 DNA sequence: TGTGCCAGCAGTTTGAGGGGGCCCGGGGAGCTGTTTTTT.

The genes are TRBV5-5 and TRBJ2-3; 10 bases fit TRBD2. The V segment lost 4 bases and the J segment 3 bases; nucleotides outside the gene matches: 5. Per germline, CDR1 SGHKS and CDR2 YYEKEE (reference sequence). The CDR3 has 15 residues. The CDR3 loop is CASSTLAGFTDTQYF. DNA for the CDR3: TGTGCCAGCAGCACACTAGCGGGGTTTACAGATACGCAGTATTTT. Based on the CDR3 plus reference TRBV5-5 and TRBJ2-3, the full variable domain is DAGVTQSPTHLIKTRGQQVTLRCSPISGHKSVSWYQQVLGQGPQFIFQYYEKEERGRGNFPDRFSARQFPNYSSELNVNALLLGDSALYLCASSTLAGFTDTQYFGPGTRLTVL.

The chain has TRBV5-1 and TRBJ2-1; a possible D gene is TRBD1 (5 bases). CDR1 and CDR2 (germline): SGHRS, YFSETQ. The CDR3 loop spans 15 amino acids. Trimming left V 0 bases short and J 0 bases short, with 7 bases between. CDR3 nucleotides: TGCGCCAGCAGCTTGGGACAGCACTCCTACAATGAGCAGTTCTTC. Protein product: CASSLGQHSYNEQFF.

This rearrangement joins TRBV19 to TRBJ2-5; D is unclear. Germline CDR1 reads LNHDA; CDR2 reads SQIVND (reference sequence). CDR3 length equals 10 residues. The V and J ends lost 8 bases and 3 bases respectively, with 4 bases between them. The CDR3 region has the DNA TGTGCCAGTGGAGAAGAGACCCAGTACTTC. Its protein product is CASGEETQYF.

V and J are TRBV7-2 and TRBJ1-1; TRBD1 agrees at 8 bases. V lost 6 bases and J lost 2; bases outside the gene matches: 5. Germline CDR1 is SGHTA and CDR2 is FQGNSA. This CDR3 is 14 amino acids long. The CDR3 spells CASRPTGGNTEAFF. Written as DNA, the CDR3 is TGTGCCAGCAGGCCTACAGGGGGAAACACTGAAGCTTTCTTT.

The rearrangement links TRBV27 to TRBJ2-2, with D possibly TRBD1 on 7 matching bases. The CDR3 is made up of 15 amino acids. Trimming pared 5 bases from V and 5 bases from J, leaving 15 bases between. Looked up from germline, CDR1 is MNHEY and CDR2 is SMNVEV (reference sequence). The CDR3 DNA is TGTGCCAGCAGTCGTCAGGGGGGATGGACCGGGGAGCTGTTTTTT. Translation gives CASSRQGGWTGELFF.

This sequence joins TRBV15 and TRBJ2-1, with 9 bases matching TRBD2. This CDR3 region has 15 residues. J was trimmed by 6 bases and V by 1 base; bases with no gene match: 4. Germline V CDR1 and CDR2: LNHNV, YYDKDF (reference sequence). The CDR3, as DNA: TGTGCCACCAGCAGAGCCCTAGCGGGATCCAATGAGCAGTTCTTC. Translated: CATSRALAGSNEQFF. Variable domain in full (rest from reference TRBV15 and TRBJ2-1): DAMVIQNPRYQVTQFGKPVTLSCSQTLNHNVMYWYQQKSSQAPKLLFHYYDKDFNNEADTPDNFQSRRPNTSFCFLDIRSPGLGDTAMYLCATSRALAGSNEQFFGPGTRLTVL.